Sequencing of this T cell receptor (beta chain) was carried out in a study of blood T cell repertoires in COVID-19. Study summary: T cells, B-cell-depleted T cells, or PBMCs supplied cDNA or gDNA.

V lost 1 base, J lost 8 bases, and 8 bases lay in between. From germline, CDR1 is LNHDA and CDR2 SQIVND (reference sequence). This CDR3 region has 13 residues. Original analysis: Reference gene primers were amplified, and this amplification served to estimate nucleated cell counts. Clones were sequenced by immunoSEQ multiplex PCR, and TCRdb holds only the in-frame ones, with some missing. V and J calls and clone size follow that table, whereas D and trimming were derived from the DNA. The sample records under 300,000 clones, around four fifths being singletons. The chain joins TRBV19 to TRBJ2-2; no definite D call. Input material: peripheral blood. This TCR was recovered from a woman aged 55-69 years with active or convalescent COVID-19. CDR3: CASSIGGWGELFF. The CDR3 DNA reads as TGTGCCAGTAGTATAGGCGGATGGGGGGAGCTGTTTTTT.